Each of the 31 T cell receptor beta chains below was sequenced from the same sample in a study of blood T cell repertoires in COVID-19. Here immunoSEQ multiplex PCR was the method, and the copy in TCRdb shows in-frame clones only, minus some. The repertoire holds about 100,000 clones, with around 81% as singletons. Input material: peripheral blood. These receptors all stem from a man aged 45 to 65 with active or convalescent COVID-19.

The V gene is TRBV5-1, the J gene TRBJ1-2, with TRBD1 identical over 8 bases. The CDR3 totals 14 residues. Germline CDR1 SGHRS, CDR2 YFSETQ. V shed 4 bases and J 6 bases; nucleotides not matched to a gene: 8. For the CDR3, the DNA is TGCGCCAGCAGCGTTTCAGGGGGCGCCAATGGCTACACCTTC. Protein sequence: CASSVSGGANGYTF.

CDR3 nucleotides: TGCGCCAGCAGCTTGGAGCAGGACTCTGGAAAACTGTTTTTT. Amino acid sequence: CASSLEQDSGKLFF. J is TRBJ1-4 and V is TRBV5-1; D is unclear. Germline loops: CDR1 SGHRS, CDR2 YFSETQ. The V gene lost 0 bases and the J gene lost 10 bases, with 13 bases spanning the gap. The CDR3 totals 14 residues.

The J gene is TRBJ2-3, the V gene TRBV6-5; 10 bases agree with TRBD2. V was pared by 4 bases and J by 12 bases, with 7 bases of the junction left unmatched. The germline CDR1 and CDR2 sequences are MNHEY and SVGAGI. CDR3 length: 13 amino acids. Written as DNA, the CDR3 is TGTGCCAGCAGTTCCCGCCCTAGCGGGAGTCAGTATTTT. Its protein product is CASSSRPSGSQYF.

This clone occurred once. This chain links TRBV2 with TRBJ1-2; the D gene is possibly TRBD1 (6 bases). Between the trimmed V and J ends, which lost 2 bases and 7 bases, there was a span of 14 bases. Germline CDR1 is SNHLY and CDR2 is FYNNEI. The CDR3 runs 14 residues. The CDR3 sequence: CASSELQGISGYTF. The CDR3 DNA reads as TGTGCCAGCAGTGAACTCCAGGGGATTTCTGGCTACACCTTC. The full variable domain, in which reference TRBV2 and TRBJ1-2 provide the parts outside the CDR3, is EPEVTQTPSHQVTQMGQEVILRCVPISNHLYFYWYRQILGQKVEFLVSFYNNEISEKSEIFDDQFSVERPDGSNFTLKIRSTKLEDSAMYFCASSELQGISGYTFGSGTRLTVV.

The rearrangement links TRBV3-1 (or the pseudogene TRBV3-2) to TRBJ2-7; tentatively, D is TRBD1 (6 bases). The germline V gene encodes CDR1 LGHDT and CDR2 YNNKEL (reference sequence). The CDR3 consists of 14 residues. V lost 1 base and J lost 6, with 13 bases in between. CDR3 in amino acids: CASSQAGDGSEQYF. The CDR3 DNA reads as TGTGCCAGCAGCCAAGCAGGGGACGGCTCCGAGCAGTACTTC.

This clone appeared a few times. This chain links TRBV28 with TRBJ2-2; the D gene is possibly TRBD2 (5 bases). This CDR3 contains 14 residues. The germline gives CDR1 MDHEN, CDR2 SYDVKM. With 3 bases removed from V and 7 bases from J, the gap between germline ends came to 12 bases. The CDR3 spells CASSFPAGHGELFF. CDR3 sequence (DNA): TGTGCCAGCAGTTTTCCCGCGGGTCACGGGGAGCTGTTTTTT. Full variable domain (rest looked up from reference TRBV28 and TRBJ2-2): DVKVTQSSRYLVKRTGEKVFLECVQDMDHENMFWYRQDPGLGLRLIYFSYDVKMKEKGDIPEGYSVSREKKERFSLILESASTNQTSMYLCASSFPAGHGELFFGEGSRLTVL.

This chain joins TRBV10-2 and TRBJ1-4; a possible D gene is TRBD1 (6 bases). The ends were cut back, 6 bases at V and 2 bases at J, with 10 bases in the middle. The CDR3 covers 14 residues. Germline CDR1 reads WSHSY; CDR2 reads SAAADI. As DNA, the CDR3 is TGCGCCAGCAGGACAGGTTTTACTAATGAAAAACTGTTTTTT. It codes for CASRTGFTNEKLFF.

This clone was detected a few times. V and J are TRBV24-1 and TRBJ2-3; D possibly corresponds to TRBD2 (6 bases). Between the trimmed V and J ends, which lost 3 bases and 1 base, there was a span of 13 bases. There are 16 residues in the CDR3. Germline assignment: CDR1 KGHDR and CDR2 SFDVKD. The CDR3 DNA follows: TGTGCCACCAGTGATCCCCCGGGGAGGCGCACAGATACGCAGTATTTT. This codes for CATSDPPGRRTDTQYF.

This CDR3 reads CSASSGDTGELFF. The CDR3 DNA reads TGCAGCGCCTCTAGCGGAGACACCGGGGAGCTGTTTTTT. The rearrangement uses TRBV29-1 and TRBJ2-2, with 7 bases fitting TRBD2. This CDR3 region has 13 residues. Germline CDR1 and CDR2: SQVTM and ANQGSEA. Losses at the gene ends were 7 bases for V and 3 bases for J; bases not matched to a gene: 5.

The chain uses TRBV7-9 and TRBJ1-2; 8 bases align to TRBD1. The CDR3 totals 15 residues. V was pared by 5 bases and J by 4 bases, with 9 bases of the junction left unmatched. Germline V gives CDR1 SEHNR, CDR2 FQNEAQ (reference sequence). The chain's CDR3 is CASSELTGEAYGYTF. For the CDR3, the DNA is TGTGCCAGCAGCGAACTGACAGGGGAGGCCTATGGCTACACCTTC.

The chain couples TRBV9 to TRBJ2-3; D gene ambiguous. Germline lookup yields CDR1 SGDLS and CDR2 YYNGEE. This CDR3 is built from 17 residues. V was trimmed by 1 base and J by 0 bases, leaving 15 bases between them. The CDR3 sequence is CASSVTSGRASTDTQYF. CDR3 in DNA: TGTGCCAGCAGCGTAACCAGTGGGCGTGCTAGCACAGATACGCAGTATTTT.

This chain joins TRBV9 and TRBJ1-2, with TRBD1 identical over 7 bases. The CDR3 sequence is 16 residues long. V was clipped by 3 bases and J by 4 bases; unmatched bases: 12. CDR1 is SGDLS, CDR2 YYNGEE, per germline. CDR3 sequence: CASSEGAPGASYGYTF. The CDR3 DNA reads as TGTGCCAGCAGCGAGGGGGCCCCAGGGGCTTCCTATGGCTACACCTTC.

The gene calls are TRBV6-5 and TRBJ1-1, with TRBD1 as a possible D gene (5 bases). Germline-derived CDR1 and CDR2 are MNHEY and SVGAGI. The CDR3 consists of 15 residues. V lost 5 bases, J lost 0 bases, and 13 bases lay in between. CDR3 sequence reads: CASSPLMTVNTEAFF. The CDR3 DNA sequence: TGTGCCAGCAGTCCACTAATGACAGTGAACACTGAAGCTTTCTTT.

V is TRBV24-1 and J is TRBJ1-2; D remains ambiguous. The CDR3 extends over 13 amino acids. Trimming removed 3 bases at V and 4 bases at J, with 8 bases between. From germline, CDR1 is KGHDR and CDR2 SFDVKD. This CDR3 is CATSDDQVYGYTF. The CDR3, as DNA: TGTGCCACCAGTGATGATCAGGTCTATGGCTACACCTTC.

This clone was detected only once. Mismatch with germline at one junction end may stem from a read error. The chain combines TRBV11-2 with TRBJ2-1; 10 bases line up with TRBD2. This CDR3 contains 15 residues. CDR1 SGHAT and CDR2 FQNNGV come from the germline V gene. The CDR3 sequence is CASGFWTSGYNEQFF. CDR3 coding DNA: TGTGCCAGCGGCTTTTGGACTAGCGGATACAATGAGCAGTTCTTC.

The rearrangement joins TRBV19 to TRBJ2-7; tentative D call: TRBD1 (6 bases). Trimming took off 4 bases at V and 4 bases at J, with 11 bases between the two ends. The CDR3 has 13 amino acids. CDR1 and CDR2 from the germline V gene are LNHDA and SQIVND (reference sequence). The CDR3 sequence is CASSRQEAYEQYF. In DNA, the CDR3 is TGTGCCAGTAGTAGACAGGAGGCGTACGAGCAGTACTTC. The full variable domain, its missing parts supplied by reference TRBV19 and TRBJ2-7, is DGGITQSPKYLFRKEGQNVTLSCEQNLNHDAMYWYRQDPGQGLRLIYYSQIVNDFQKGDIAEGYSVSREKKESFPLTVTSAQKNPTAFYLCASSRQEAYEQYFGPGTRLTVT.

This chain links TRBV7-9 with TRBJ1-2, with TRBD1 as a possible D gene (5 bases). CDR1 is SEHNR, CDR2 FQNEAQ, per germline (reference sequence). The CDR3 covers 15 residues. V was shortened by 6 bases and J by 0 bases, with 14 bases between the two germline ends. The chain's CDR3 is CASSPDGGANYGYTF. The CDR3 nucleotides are TGTGCCAGCAGTCCTGATGGGGGGGCTAACTATGGCTACACCTTC. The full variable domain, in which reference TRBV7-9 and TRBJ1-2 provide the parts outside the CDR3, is DTGVSQNPRHKITKRGQNVTFRCDPISEHNRLYWYRQTLGQGPEFLTYFQNEAQLEKSRLLSDRFSAERPKGSFSTLEIQRTEQGDSAMYLCASSPDGGANYGYTFGSGTRLTVV.

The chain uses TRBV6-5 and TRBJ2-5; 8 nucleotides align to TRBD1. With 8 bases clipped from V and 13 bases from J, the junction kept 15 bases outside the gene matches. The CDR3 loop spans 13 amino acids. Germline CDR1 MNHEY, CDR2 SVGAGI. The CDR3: CASLLSLAGQAYF. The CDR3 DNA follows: TGTGCCAGCCTACTCAGCCTTGCGGGACAGGCGTACTTC.

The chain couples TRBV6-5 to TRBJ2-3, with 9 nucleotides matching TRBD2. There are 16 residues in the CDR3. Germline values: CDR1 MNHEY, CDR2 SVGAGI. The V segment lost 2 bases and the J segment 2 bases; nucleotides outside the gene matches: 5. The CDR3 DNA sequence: TGTGCCAGCAGTTACGACACTAGCGGGTCCACAGATACGCAGTATTTT. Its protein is CASSYDTSGSTDTQYF.

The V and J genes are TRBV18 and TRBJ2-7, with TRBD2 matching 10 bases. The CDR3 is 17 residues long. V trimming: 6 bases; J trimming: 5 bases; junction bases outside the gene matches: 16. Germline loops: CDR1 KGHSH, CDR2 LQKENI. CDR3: CASSTRASGSQGDEQYF. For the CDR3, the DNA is TGTGCCAGCTCTACCCGGGCTAGCGGGAGTCAAGGCGACGAGCAGTACTTC.

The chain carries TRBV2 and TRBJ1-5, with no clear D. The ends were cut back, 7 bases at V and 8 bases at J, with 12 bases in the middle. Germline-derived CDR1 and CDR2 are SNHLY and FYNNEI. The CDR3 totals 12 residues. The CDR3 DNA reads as TGTGCCAGCAAGGAGGGTGAGGAGCCCCAGCATTTT. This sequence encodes CASKEGEEPQHF. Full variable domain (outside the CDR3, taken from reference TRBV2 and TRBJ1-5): EPEVTQTPSHQVTQMGQEVILRCVPISNHLYFYWYRQILGQKVEFLVSFYNNEISEKSEIFDDQFSVERPDGSNFTLKIRSTKLEDSAMYFCASKEGEEPQHFGDGTRLSIL.

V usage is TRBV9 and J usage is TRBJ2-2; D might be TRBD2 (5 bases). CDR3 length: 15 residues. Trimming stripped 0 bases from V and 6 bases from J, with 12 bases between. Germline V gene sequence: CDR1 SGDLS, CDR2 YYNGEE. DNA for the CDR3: TGTGCCAGCAGCGTAGGAGGAGGAGTCGCCGGGGAGCTGTTTTTT. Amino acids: CASSVGGGVAGELFF.

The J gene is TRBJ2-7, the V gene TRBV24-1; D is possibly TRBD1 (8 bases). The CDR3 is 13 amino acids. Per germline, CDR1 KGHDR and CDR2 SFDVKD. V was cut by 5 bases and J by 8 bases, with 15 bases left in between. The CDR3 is CATSVDRGGKQYF. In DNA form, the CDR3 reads TGTGCCACCAGTGTCGACAGGGGAGGGAAGCAGTACTTC.

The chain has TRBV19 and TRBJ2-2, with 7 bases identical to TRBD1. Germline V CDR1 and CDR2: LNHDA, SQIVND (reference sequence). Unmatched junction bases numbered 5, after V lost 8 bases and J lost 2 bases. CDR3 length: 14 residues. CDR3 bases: TGTGCCAGTCTAGACAGGGACAACACCGGGGAGCTGTTTTTT. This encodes CASLDRDNTGELFF.

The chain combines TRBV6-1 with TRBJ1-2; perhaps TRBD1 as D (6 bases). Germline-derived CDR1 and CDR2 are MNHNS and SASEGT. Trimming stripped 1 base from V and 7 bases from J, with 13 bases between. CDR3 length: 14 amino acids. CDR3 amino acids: CASSEGGRRGGYTF. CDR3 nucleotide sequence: TGTGCCAGCAGTGAAGGGGGGCGACGGGGTGGCTACACCTTC.

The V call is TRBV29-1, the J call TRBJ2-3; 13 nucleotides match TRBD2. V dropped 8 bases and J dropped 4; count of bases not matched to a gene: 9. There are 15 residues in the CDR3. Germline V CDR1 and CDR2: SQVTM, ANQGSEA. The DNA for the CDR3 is TGCAGCATTGGGACTAGCGGGATTCCTGCAGATACGCAGTATTTT. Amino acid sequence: CSIGTSGIPADTQYF.

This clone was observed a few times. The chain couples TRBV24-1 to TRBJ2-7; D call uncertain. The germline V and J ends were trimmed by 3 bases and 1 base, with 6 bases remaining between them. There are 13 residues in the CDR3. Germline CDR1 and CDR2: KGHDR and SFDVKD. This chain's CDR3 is CATSDQYSYEQYF. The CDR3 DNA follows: TGTGCCACCAGTGATCAGTATTCCTACGAGCAGTACTTC.

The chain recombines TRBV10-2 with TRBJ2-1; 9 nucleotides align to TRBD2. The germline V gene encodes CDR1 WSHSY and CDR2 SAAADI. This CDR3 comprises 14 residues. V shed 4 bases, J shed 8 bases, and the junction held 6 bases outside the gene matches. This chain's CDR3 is CASSAIAGVHEQFF. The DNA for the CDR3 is TGCGCCAGCAGTGCTATAGCGGGAGTTCATGAGCAGTTCTTC.

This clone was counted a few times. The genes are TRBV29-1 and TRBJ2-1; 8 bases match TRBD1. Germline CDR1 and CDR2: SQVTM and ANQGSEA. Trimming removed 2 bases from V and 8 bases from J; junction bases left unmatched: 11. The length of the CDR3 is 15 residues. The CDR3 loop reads CSVEMTDRASDEQFF. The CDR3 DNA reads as TGCAGCGTTGAAATGACGGACAGGGCCTCTGATGAGCAGTTCTTC.

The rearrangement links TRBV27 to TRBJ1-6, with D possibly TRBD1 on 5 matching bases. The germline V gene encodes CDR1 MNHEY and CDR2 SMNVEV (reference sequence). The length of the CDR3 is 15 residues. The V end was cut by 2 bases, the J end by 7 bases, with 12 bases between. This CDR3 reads CASSLIPGKNSPLHF. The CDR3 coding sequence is TGTGCCAGCAGTTTAATTCCAGGGAAAAATTCACCCCTCCACTTT.

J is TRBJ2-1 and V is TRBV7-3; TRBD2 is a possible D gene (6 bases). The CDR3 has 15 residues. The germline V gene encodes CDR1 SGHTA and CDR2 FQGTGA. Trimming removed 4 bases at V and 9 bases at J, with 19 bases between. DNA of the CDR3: TGTGCCAGCAGCTCTCGGGACTCCCCTATGGGTGAGCAGTTCTTC. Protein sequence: CASSSRDSPMGEQFF.